This T cell receptor (beta chain) was sequenced for a study of blood T cell repertoires in COVID-19. Study summary: Samples came from the United States, Italy and Spain, spanning acute and convalescent COVID-19. T cells, B-cell-depleted T cells, or PBMCs supplied cDNA or gDNA.

This clone was counted between two and nine times. The CDR3 covers 14 residues. Deletions cut 4 bases from V and 0 bases from J, with 9 bases between. Germline V gives CDR1 SGHAT, CDR2 FQNNGV. Study processing details: Scientists estimated how many nucleated cells there were by amplifying reference gene primers. Generated by immunoSEQ multiplex PCR, the TCRdb table keeps only in-frame clones and is missing some. The V and J calls and clone size were taken over from that table, and D and trimming were inferred from the DNA. The table includes approximately 300,000 clones, approximately 90% detected once.

This clonotype was obtained from a woman in her 50s with active or convalescent COVID-19. V and J are TRBV11-2 and TRBJ1-1; D perhaps matches TRBD1 (5 bases). The sample comprised peripheral blood. The CDR3 DNA reads as TGTGCCAGCAGCTCCTGGGGCATGAACACTGAAGCTTTCTTT. Encoded protein: CASSSWGMNTEAFF.